This T cell receptor (beta chain) came from a study of cytomegalovirus exposure and HLA in healthy donors. PCR amplification relied on 60 Vbeta primers (plus 13 Jbeta primers). Using immunoSEQ multiplex PCR, the repertoire was profiled, and TCRdb retains in-frame clones only, with some absent. The sample has 95,000 to 100,000 clones; about 80% are singletons. The CDR3 consists of 13 residues. The germline V gene encodes CDR1 LNHNV and CDR2 YYDKDF (reference sequence). Trimming pared 1 base from V and 8 bases from J, leaving 9 bases between. General study points: Follow-up analysis later connected one missense variant in DCLRE1C with trimming of TCR beta V- and J-genes. TCR beta V segments were, for the most part, productive about 87% or about 30% of the time in an earlier analysis.

This clone occurred once. Antigen: not known. Sequences were obtained from PBMCs. This chain links TRBV15 with TRBJ1-5, with no clear D. This receptor was taken from a middle-aged man in good health and CMV-seronegative. CDR3 in amino acids: CATSRAGSKPQHF. The DNA for the CDR3 is TGTGCCACCAGCAGAGCGGGGAGCAAGCCCCAGCATTTT. The variable domain in full, completed from reference TRBV15 and TRBJ1-5, reads DAMVIQNPRYQVTQFGKPVTLSCSQTLNHNVMYWYQQKSSQAPKLLFHYYDKDFNNEADTPDNFQSRRPNTSFCFLDIRSPGLGDTAMYLCATSRAGSKPQHFGDGTRLSIL.